Shown below are 27 T cell receptor beta chains from a single sample sequenced in a study of cytomegalovirus exposure and HLA in healthy donors. PCR amplification relied on 60 Vbeta primers (plus 13 Jbeta primers). Profiling relied on immunoSEQ multiplex PCR, and the TCRdb table lists in-frame clones only, not all of them. The sample gives hundreds of thousands of clones, 70% of which show up once; about 3% is in the top ten. Sequenced sample: PBMCs. These receptors were taken from a man in his forties in good health and CMV-seropositive.

The gene calls are TRBV10-3 and TRBJ2-5, with TRBD1 matching 9 bases. The length of the CDR3 is 14 residues. CDR1 and CDR2 (germline): ENHRY, SYGVKD. J lost 3 bases, V lost 10 bases, and 9 bases had no gene match. The CDR3 bases are TGTGCCACGGGGGGAGACAGGGGGGAAGAGACCCAGTACTTC. It codes for CATGGDRGEETQYF.

The rearrangement links TRBV11-1 to TRBJ2-2; 10 nucleotides match TRBD1. Germline V CDR1 and CDR2: SGHAT, FQDESV (reference sequence). The CDR3 covers 15 residues. J was trimmed by 4 bases and V by 2 bases; bases with no gene match: 1. The CDR3 loop reads CASSLRDRGTGELFF. The CDR3 nucleotides are TGTGCCAGCAGCTTAAGGGACAGGGGCACCGGGGAGCTGTTTTTT.

The genes are TRBV6-1 and TRBJ1-1; D is ambiguous. The CDR3 has 14 amino acids. The germline V and J ends were trimmed by 4 bases and 3 bases, with 12 bases remaining between them. The germline V gene has CDR1 MNHNS and CDR2 SASEGT. The CDR3 nucleotides read TGTGCCAGCAGTGTCAGGTTGGCTGACACTGAAGCTTTCTTT. Its translation: CASSVRLADTEAFF.

This chain's CDR3 is CASILTSGGPTDTQYF. The CDR3 bases are TGTGCCAGCATCCTGACTAGCGGGGGCCCCACAGATACGCAGTATTTT. V is TRBV7-2 and J is TRBJ2-3; 12 bases fit TRBD2. The CDR3 is made up of 16 amino acids. The trim removed 7 bases at V and 2 bases at J, leaving 7 bases unmatched. The germline CDR1 and CDR2 sequences are SGHTA and FQGNSA.

This clone has a handful of counts. The J gene is TRBJ2-7, the V gene TRBV9; 10 positions agree with TRBD1. This CDR3 is 15 amino acids long. CDR1 and CDR2 from the germline V gene are SGDLS and YYNGEE. V dropped 3 bases and J dropped 5; count of bases not matched to a gene: 8. Here the CDR3 reads CASSAGGTGVNEQYF. The CDR3 DNA reads TGTGCCAGCAGCGCGGGGGGGACAGGGGTAAACGAGCAGTACTTC.

The chain is built from TRBV7-3 and TRBJ1-1, with TRBD1 as a possible D gene (6 bases). Germline loops: CDR1 SGHTA, CDR2 FQGTGA. The germline V and J ends were trimmed by 1 base and 5 bases, with 17 bases remaining between them. CDR3 length equals 16 residues. The chain's CDR3 is CASSLNGRGGLTEAFF. The CDR3 DNA sequence: TGTGCCAGCAGCTTAAATGGGAGGGGGGGCTTGACTGAAGCTTTCTTT.

This chain links TRBV11-3 with TRBJ2-3; a possible D gene is TRBD1 (6 bases). The germline V gene has CDR1 SGHNT and CDR2 YENEEA. The CDR3 consists of 14 residues. Trimming shortened V by 5 bases and J by 6 bases, and 15 bases separated the two germline ends. The CDR3 bases are TGTGCCAGCAGCAACCGACAGGCAGGGGATACGCAGTATTTT. The encoded protein is CASSNRQAGDTQYF.

This chain joins TRBV10-2 and TRBJ2-1; 10 nucleotides align to TRBD2. V shed 0 bases and J 10 bases; nucleotides not matched to a gene: 6. This CDR3 region has 15 residues. The germline V gene encodes CDR1 WSHSY and CDR2 SAAADI. DNA for the CDR3: TGCGCCAGCAGTGAGTCGGGACTAGCGAAACCAGAGCAGTTCTTC. Amino acids: CASSESGLAKPEQFF.

This clone showed up just a few times. The chain uses TRBV6-5 and TRBJ1-3; D is perhaps TRBD1 (6 bases). Looked up from germline, CDR1 is MNHEY and CDR2 is SVGAGI. The CDR3 contains 13 residues. V dropped 7 bases and J dropped 4 bases, with 11 bases sitting between them. CDR3 sequence (DNA): TGTGCCAGCAAGTACAGGGAAGGAAACACCATATATTTT. Residues: CASKYREGNTIYF.

The V call is TRBV1, the J call TRBJ2-1; TRBD1, the table's D call, was not compared with the DNA. TRBV1 is a pseudogene segment. The CDR3 totals 14 residues. CDR3 sequence: CTSSRQGVANEQFF. The CDR3 nucleotides are TGCACCAGCAGCCGACAGGGTGTCGCGAATGAGCAGTTCTTC.

CDR3 sequence: CASRRSGGNTEAFF. The DNA for the CDR3 is TGTGCCAGCAGGAGGAGCGGGGGCAACACTGAAGCTTTCTTT. The rearrangement uses TRBV6-1 and TRBJ1-1; perhaps TRBD1 as D (6 bases). This CDR3 spans 14 amino acids. The germline V gene encodes CDR1 MNHNS and CDR2 SASEGT. Trimming took off 6 bases at V and 2 bases at J, with 13 bases between the two ends.

The V and J genes are TRBV5-1 and TRBJ2-1; 13 positions match TRBD2. CDR3 length equals 15 residues. Germline V CDR1 and CDR2: SGHRS, YFSETQ. With 4 bases clipped from V and 15 bases from J, the junction kept 13 bases outside the gene matches. The CDR3 here is CASSPGLAGDCGRFF. CDR3 nucleotide sequence: TGCGCCAGCAGCCCAGGACTAGCGGGGGACTGTGGGAGGTTCTTC.

This clone was seen once. The chain joins TRBV19 to TRBJ2-3, with D tentatively TRBD1 (6 bases). This CDR3 spans 14 amino acids. V lost 5 bases and J lost 6, with 15 bases in between. Per the germline V gene, CDR1 is LNHDA and CDR2 is SQIVND (reference sequence). The CDR3 spells CASSLWDTRDTQYF. The CDR3 DNA reads TGTGCCAGTAGTCTCTGGGACACAAGGGATACGCAGTATTTT.

The chain uses TRBV4-1 and TRBJ1-4, with a tentative D call TRBD1 (6 bases). CDR3 length: 15 amino acids. V lost 1 base, J lost 4 bases, and 10 bases lay in between. Germline V gene lookup returns CDR1 MGHRA and CDR2 YSYEKL. The CDR3, as DNA: TGCGCCAGCAGCCAAGGAGGGGGTAATAATGAAAAACTGTTTTTT. Its protein product is CASSQGGGNNEKLFF.

The chain couples TRBV10-3 to TRBJ2-5; 10 positions match TRBD2. This CDR3 has 15 amino acids. The ends lost 5 bases at V and 5 bases at J; junction bases unmatched: 8. Germline V gives CDR1 ENHRY, CDR2 SYGVKD. The CDR3 is CAISSGGAQGETQYF. In nucleotides, the CDR3 is TGTGCCATCAGTAGCGGGGGGGCCCAGGGGGAGACCCAGTACTTC.

The rearrangement joins TRBV2 to TRBJ1-2; 7 positions agree with TRBD1. The germline V gene has CDR1 SNHLY and CDR2 FYNNEI. Trimming took 6 bases from V and 2 from J; bases not matched to a gene: 3. CDR3 length equals 13 residues. CDR3 region: CASRAGQNYGYTF. The CDR3 DNA reads as TGTGCCAGCAGGGCGGGACAGAACTATGGCTACACCTTC.

This chain uses TRBV2 with TRBJ1-2; D is perhaps TRBD1 (6 bases). The CDR3 runs to 13 residues. Germline V gene data show CDR1 as SNHLY and CDR2 as FYNNEI. Trimming shortened V by 6 bases and J by 8 bases, and 16 bases separated the two germline ends. The CDR3 is CASRSDRWQGYTF. As DNA, the CDR3 is TGTGCCAGCAGATCCGACAGGTGGCAAGGCTACACCTTC.

V usage is TRBV2 and J usage is TRBJ1-1; 9 bases map to TRBD1. The CDR3 runs 13 residues. Trimming took 6 bases from V and 4 from J; bases not matched to a gene: 3. CDR1 is SNHLY, CDR2 FYNNEI, per germline. CDR3 sequence (DNA): TGTGCCAGCAGGGCGACAGGGGGCACTGAAGCTTTCTTT. Its translation is CASRATGGTEAFF.

V usage is TRBV12-2 and J usage is TRBJ2-7; the table gives TRBD1 as D, unverified against the DNA. TRBV12-2 is an annotated pseudogene. This CDR3 is 15 amino acids long. CDR3 residues: CASRPGVTGDYEQYF. The CDR3, as DNA: TGTGCAAGTCGCCCAGGGGTGACAGGGGACTACGAGCAGTACTTC.

The chain recombines TRBV5-1 with TRBJ1-2; D is possibly TRBD1 (6 bases). Germline assignment: CDR1 SGHRS and CDR2 YFSETQ. The CDR3 covers 14 residues. With 4 bases removed from V and 5 bases from J, the gap between germline ends came to 15 bases. CDR3 nucleotide sequence: TGCGCCAGCAGCGAAACAGGGAATCGGTATGGCTACACCTTC. Its translation is CASSETGNRYGYTF.

This chain joins TRBV13 and TRBJ1-1; 12 bases agree with TRBD1. The CDR3 has 17 amino acids. Germline CDR1 PRHDT, CDR2 FYEKMQ (reference sequence). V trimming: 5 bases; J trimming: 2 bases; junction bases outside the gene matches: 9. The DNA of the CDR3 is TGTGCCAGCAGCGCCCTCGGGACAGGGGGCTCTAACACTGAAGCTTTCTTT. This gives the protein CASSALGTGGSNTEAFF.

This clone showed up just a few times. The chain employs TRBV15 and TRBJ2-7; 9 nucleotides align to TRBD1. J was trimmed by 6 bases and V by 4 bases; bases with no gene match: 7. The CDR3 runs 14 residues. Germline assignment: CDR1 LNHNV and CDR2 YYDKDF (reference sequence). The CDR3 is CATSTGTGIPEQYF. For the CDR3, the DNA is TGTGCCACCAGCACCGGGACAGGGATCCCCGAGCAGTACTTC.

This clone appeared a few times. The rearrangement joins TRBV15 to TRBJ2-7; D remains unclear. This CDR3 is 15 amino acids long. Trimming shortened V by 2 bases and J by 4 bases, and 15 bases separated the two germline ends. Germline-derived CDR1 and CDR2 are LNHNV and YYDKDF (reference sequence). CDR3 sequence: CATSRSDDNTYEQYF. CDR3 DNA sequence: TGTGCCACCAGCAGATCTGACGACAATACATACGAGCAGTACTTC.

This clone has a single count. The CDR3 DNA is TGTGCCAGCAGCCCCGGCAGGTGGAGCACAGATACGCAGTATTTT. Its translation is CASSPGRWSTDTQYF. The chain carries TRBV6-5 and TRBJ2-3; no definite D call. This CDR3 contains 15 residues. Between the trimmed V and J ends, which lost 6 bases and 0 bases, there was a span of 13 bases. CDR1 MNHEY and CDR2 SVGAGI come from the germline V gene.

The J gene is TRBJ2-5, the V gene TRBV19, with 12 bases matching TRBD1. CDR1 is LNHDA, CDR2 SQIVND, per germline (reference sequence). This CDR3 contains 16 residues. V was pared by 3 bases and J by 5 bases, with 7 bases of the junction left unmatched. CDR3 region: CASSIAGTGGFETQYF. CDR3 coding DNA: TGTGCCAGTAGTATCGCCGGGACAGGGGGCTTTGAGACCCAGTACTTC.

The rearrangement joins TRBV27 to TRBJ1-3; TRBD1 agrees at 11 bases. This CDR3 has 15 residues. V lost 6 bases, J lost 2 bases, and 3 bases stayed unmatched. The germline CDR1 and CDR2 sequences are MNHEY and SMNVEV (reference sequence). In nucleotides, the CDR3 is TGTGCCAGCAGGGTGGGACAGGGGGCTGGAAACACCATATATTTT. Its protein is CASRVGQGAGNTIYF.

This chain connects TRBV15 to TRBJ2-1, with a possible D match to TRBD2 (5 bases). This CDR3 is built from 16 residues. Trimming removed 0 bases at V and 4 bases at J, with 13 bases between. Germline loops: CDR1 LNHNV, CDR2 YYDKDF (reference sequence). CDR3 in amino acids: CATSREGARQYNEQFF. CDR3 sequence (DNA): TGTGCCACCAGCAGAGAGGGAGCTAGGCAATACAATGAGCAGTTCTTC.